This TCR beta chain is from a study of T-cell reconstitution after alpha-beta-depleted transplantation in children. This clonotype showed up just a few times. The ends lost 0 bases at V and 4 bases at J; junction bases unmatched: 5. Germline lookup yields CDR1 DFQATT and CDR2 SNEGSKA (reference sequence). This CDR3 has 14 residues. Using unique molecular identifiers, the investigators prepared the TCRbeta library. Via MiXCR, TCRdb re-called the PCR reads, giving one row per CDR3 protein. The sample yields some 400,000 distinct CDR3 sequences, about a fifth seen once. The chain couples TRBV20-1 to TRBJ1-1; 7 nucleotides agree with TRBD1. This sequence was found in a human donor who donated a stem cell graft to a child with acute myeloid leukemia. The sequencing here drew on PBMCs from the stem cell graft donor, taken from the stem cell graft. The CDR3 DNA is TGCAGTGCTAGAGATCTGTCAGGGGGCACTGAAGCTTTCTTT. Its protein is CSARDLSGGTEAFF.